Below, one T cell receptor beta chain is given with its context. Per germline, CDR1 DFQATT and CDR2 SNEGSKA (reference sequence). The CDR3 extends over 17 amino acids. V shed 3 bases, J shed 5 bases, and the junction held 18 bases outside the gene matches. This record comes from a study of blood T cells in healthy people across ages. Through a sample-barcoded 5' primer and a J-beta primer mix, a second PCR was run for roughly 7 to 12 cycles. Each CDR3 protein gets one entry after TCRdb re-called the 5' RACE reads with MiXCR. The sample records about 640,000 distinct CDR3 sequences, under 65% being singletons.

The rearrangement joins TRBV20-1 to TRBJ2-5; the match to TRBD1 covers 7 bases. The clonotype originates from a man in his 60s in good health. What was sequenced was blood. The CDR3 loop reads CSASNQAGGIELETQYF. CDR3 coding DNA: TGCAGTGCTAGTAATCAGGCAGGGGGTATCGAGTTGGAGACCCAGTACTTC.